This TCR beta chain was captured by sequencing in a study of T cell responses to AZD1222 COVID-19 vaccine. About the study: Analyses pooled second doses at about 4 or about 12 weeks.

A remark on this clone: Antigen: not known.

This CDR3 is built from 15 residues. Germline assignment: CDR1 SGHDT and CDR2 YYEEEE. V lost 1 base and J lost 5, with 16 bases in between. Findings and limits, study-wide: There were repertoire samples only from the period after the peak T cell response. Donors in the cohort were predominantly white British and more often female, and clonal diversity was possibly underestimated. Variant regions that are unmutated are reportedly the target of nearly half of spike-specific TCRs.

Profiled with immunoSEQ multiplex PCR; TCRdb holds only in-frame clones, not every one. The sample includes roughly 66,000 clones, roughly 84% of them seen just once. The clonotype comes from an adult in good health. V is TRBV5-6 and J is TRBJ2-7, with no clear D. Sample: peripheral blood, taken on day 0 of AZD1222 vaccination. The CDR3 is CASSLLSGSGDEQYF. The CDR3 DNA follows: TGTGCCAGCAGCTTGTTATCCGGCTCTGGGGACGAGCAGTACTTC.